This T cell receptor (beta chain) was retrieved from a study of cytomegalovirus exposure and HLA in healthy donors. Findings of the study overall: While the bulk of TCR sequences proved rare, some public TCRs turned up in many donors. What was likely a sequencing artifact was a cluster of highly shared sequence variants.

The donors comprised healthy bone marrow donors. Primers for the PCR totalled 60 Vbeta and 13 Jbeta. Profiling relied on immunoSEQ multiplex PCR, and the TCRdb table lists in-frame clones only, not all of them. This sample carries more than 95,000 clones, about four fifths of them seen once, and the ten largest clones take 3.9%. Per germline, CDR1 SGHNT and CDR2 YYREEE (reference sequence). This CDR3 has 15 amino acids. Trimming cost V 6 bases and J 2 bases; bases outside gene matches: 5. Comments on this clone: Its antigen is unidentified.

The TCR was taken from a woman under 40 in good health and CMV-seronegative. Sequenced: PBMCs. V usage is TRBV5-4 and J usage is TRBJ2-7; TRBD2 aligns across 13 bases. This CDR3 is CASTVGTSGTYEQYF. In nucleotides, the CDR3 is TGTGCCAGCACCGTAGGGACTAGCGGGACCTACGAGCAGTACTTC.